Detailed here is one TCR beta chain. This sample is part of a study of blood T cell repertoires in COVID-19. On the study more broadly: From the United States, Italy and Spain came samples of acute and convalescent COVID-19. Sources were T cells, B-cell-depleted T cells, or PBMCs; the material itself was cDNA or gDNA.

The germline V and J ends were trimmed by 3 bases and 2 bases, with 5 bases remaining between them. Germline CDR1 is GTSNPN and CDR2 is SVGIG (reference sequence). The CDR3 is made up of 13 amino acids. In the source study's methods: Estimation of nucleated cell counts relied on the amplification of reference gene primers. The protocol was immunoSEQ multiplex PCR, while the TCRdb copy is restricted to in-frame clones and leaves out a portion. The V and J calls and clone size were taken over from that table, and D and trimming were inferred from the DNA. The data show roughly 120,000 clones, with more than 60% seen just once and 2% to 3% held by the top ten.

The origin of this receptor is a man aged 45-65 years with acute or convalescent COVID-19. The rearrangement joins TRBV30 to TRBJ1-6, with D uncertain. The material sequenced was peripheral blood. The CDR3: CAWSAAYNSPLHF. The CDR3 coding sequence is TGTGCCTGGAGCGCGGCCTATAATTCACCCCTCCACTTT.